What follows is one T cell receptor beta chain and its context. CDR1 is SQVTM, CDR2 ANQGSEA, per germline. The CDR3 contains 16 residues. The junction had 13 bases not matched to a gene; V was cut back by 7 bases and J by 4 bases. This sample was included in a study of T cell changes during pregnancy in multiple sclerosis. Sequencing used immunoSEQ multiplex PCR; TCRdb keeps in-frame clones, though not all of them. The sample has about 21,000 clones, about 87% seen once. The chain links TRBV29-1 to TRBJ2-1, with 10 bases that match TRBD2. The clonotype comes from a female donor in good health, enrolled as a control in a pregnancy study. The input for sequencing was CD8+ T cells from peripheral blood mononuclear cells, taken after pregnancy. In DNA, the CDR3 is TGCAGCGCCGTGGGCTTAGCGGGGGGATTATACAATGAGCAGTTCTTC. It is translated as CSAVGLAGGLYNEQFF.